This passage covers 13 T cell receptor beta chains from one sample sequenced in a study of blood T cell repertoires in COVID-19. Clones were sequenced by immunoSEQ multiplex PCR, and TCRdb holds only the in-frame ones, with some missing. The repertoire holds 14,000 or so clones, with about 85% as singletons. Sequenced: peripheral blood. The receptors derive from a human donor in a cohort sampled during active COVID-19.

This rearrangement joins TRBV7-2 to TRBJ2-5; TRBD1 is a possible D gene (5 bases). CDR3 size: 16 residues. Germline CDR1 is SGHTA and CDR2 is FQGNSA. V was pared by 5 bases and J by 4 bases, with 20 bases between. The CDR3: CASSANHGQGRETQYF. The CDR3 coding sequence is TGTGCCAGCAGCGCAAATCACGGTCAGGGTAGAGAGACCCAGTACTTC.

The rearrangement uses TRBV27 and TRBJ1-2, with D perhaps matching TRBD1 (5 bases). Germline CDR1 and CDR2: MNHEY and SMNVEV (reference sequence). The V end was cut by 3 bases, the J end by 4 bases, with 12 bases between. The CDR3 loop spans 14 amino acids. CDR3: CASSLGRAPYGYTF. The CDR3 bases are TGTGCCAGCAGTTTGGGCAGGGCGCCCTATGGCTACACCTTC.

This clone was seen only once. The chain couples TRBV12-2 to TRBJ2-2; the table's D call of TRBD2 was not tested on the DNA. TRBV12-2 is a documented pseudogene. The CDR3 covers 18 residues. The CDR3 loop reads CASRLAKAGRTNTGELFF. The CDR3 coding sequence is TGTGCAAGTCGCTTAGCGAAGGCGGGTAGAACGAACACCGGGGAGCTGTTTTTT.

The chain is built from TRBV30 and TRBJ1-4, with TRBD1 matching 10 bases. CDR3 length: 13 amino acids. Per the germline V gene, CDR1 is GTSNPN and CDR2 is SVGIG (reference sequence). Trimming cost V 0 bases and J 8 bases; bases outside gene matches: 0. CDR3 amino acids: CAWSVGQGEKLFF. The CDR3 nucleotides read TGTGCCTGGAGTGTGGGACAGGGGGAAAAACTGTTTTTT. The variable domain in full, with the rest retrieved from reference TRBV30 and TRBJ1-4, is SQTIHQWPATLVQPVGSPLSLECTVEGTSNPNLYWYRQAAGRGLQLLFYSVGIGQISSEVPQNLSASRPQDRQFILSSKKLLLSDSGFYLCAWSVGQGEKLFFGSGTQLSVL.

This rearrangement joins TRBV30 to TRBJ1-2; 7 nucleotides agree with TRBD1. After removal of 6 bases from V and 8 bases from J, the junction contained 9 bases not matched to a gene. CDR1 and CDR2 (germline): GTSNPN, SVGIG (reference sequence). The CDR3 runs 12 residues. CDR3 DNA sequence: TGTGCCTGTCCGACAGGGAGTTTCGGCTACACCTTC. This encodes CACPTGSFGYTF. The whole variable domain, remainder taken from reference TRBV30 and TRBJ1-2, is SQTIHQWPATLVQPVGSPLSLECTVEGTSNPNLYWYRQAAGRGLQLLFYSVGIGQISSEVPQNLSASRPQDRQFILSSKKLLLSDSGFYLCACPTGSFGYTFGSGTRLTVV.

The chain links TRBV28 to TRBJ1-5; TRBD1 agrees at 7 bases. Per the germline V gene, CDR1 is MDHEN and CDR2 is SYDVKM. The length of the CDR3 is 14 residues. Trimming at V came to 6 bases and at J to 1 base, leaving 3 bases not matched to a gene. The CDR3 is CASRRQGSNQPQHF. The CDR3 nucleotides are TGTGCCAGCAGGAGACAGGGAAGCAATCAGCCCCAGCATTTT.

This clone was seen only once. V and J are TRBV7-2 and TRBJ1-1; no clear D gene. Germline CDR1 SGHTA, CDR2 FQGNSA. V was cut by 5 bases and J by 2 bases, with 12 bases left in between. This CDR3 has 14 amino acids. CDR3 nucleotides: TGTGCCAGCAGCCCCTCGGGATCCAACACTGAAGCTTTCTTT. This codes for CASSPSGSNTEAFF.

The rearrangement links TRBV19 to TRBJ2-1; 10 positions agree with TRBD1. In germline, CDR1 is LNHDA, CDR2 SQIVND (reference sequence). This CDR3 is built from 15 residues. V lost 5 bases to trimming and J lost 4 bases; unmatched junction nucleotides: 5. CDR3 in DNA: TGTGCCAGTAGTCAGGGACAGGGGATATACAATGAGCAGTTCTTC. Amino acids: CASSQGQGIYNEQFF.

V and J are TRBV7-2 and TRBJ2-5; 7 bases line up with TRBD1. V was pared by 7 bases and J by 0 bases, with 8 bases of the junction left unmatched. Germline CDR1 SGHTA, CDR2 FQGNSA. The CDR3 consists of 15 residues. CDR3 sequence (DNA): TGTGCCAGCACCGAATTTGACAGGGACCAAGAGACCCAGTACTTC. Its protein product is CASTEFDRDQETQYF. The full variable domain, completed using reference TRBV7-2 and TRBJ2-5, is GAGVSQSPSNKVTEKGKDVELRCDPISGHTALYWYRQSLGQGLEFLIYFQGNSAPDKSGLPSDRFSAERTGGSVSTLTIQRTQQEDSAVYLCASTEFDRDQETQYFGPGTRLLVL.

The chain's CDR3 is CASSFVGQGDSPLHF. In DNA, the CDR3 is TGTGCCAGCAGTTTCGTGGGACAGGGGGATTCACCCCTCCACTTT. V and J are TRBV27 and TRBJ1-6, with 11 bases identical to TRBD1. The CDR3 is made up of 15 amino acids. Trimming took 3 bases from V and 8 from J; bases not matched to a gene: 3. Germline lookup yields CDR1 MNHEY and CDR2 SMNVEV (reference sequence).

The V gene is TRBV6-5, the J gene TRBJ2-3, with 7 bases lining up with TRBD2. This CDR3 spans 16 amino acids. After removal of 0 bases from V and 5 bases from J, the junction contained 8 bases not matched to a gene. Germline V gene sequence: CDR1 MNHEY, CDR2 SVGAGI. The CDR3 is CASSYSGGSLRDTQYF. The CDR3 nucleotides are TGTGCCAGCAGTTACTCAGGCGGGAGCTTAAGAGATACGCAGTATTTT.

This clone has just a few counts. V usage is TRBV7-9 and J usage is TRBJ1-1; TRBD1 aligns across 8 bases. Germline CDR1 SEHNR, CDR2 FQNEAQ (reference sequence). The junction had 7 bases not matched to a gene; V was cut back by 6 bases and J by 1 base. The CDR3 contains 15 residues. As DNA, the CDR3 is TGTGCCAGCAGATCTAGGACAGGGACGAACACTGAAGCTTTCTTT. As protein: CASRSRTGTNTEAFF. The full variable domain, completed using reference TRBV7-9 and TRBJ1-1, is DTGVSQNPRHKITKRGQNVTFRCDPISEHNRLYWYRQTLGQGPEFLTYFQNEAQLEKSRLLSDRFSAERPKGSFSTLEIQRTEQGDSAMYLCASRSRTGTNTEAFFGQGTRLTVV.

The J gene is TRBJ1-5, the V gene TRBV4-3; a possible D gene is TRBD1 (6 bases). Trimming removed 0 bases at V and 7 bases at J, with 10 bases between. This CDR3 has 14 residues. CDR1 and CDR2 from the germline V gene are LGHNA and YSLEER. In DNA form, the CDR3 reads TGCGCCAGCAGCCAAGACAGGGGTTTGCAGCCCCAGCATTTT. It is translated as CASSQDRGLQPQHF.